The clone carrying this T cell receptor (beta chain) was seen a few times. This sample stems from a study of tumor and adjacent non-tumor tissue in lung cancer. TCRbeta libraries were built with three rounds of nested PCR, modified from ARM-PCR. Each CDR3 protein gets one entry after TCRdb re-called the multiplex PCR reads with MiXCR. The sample has about 93,000 distinct CDR3 sequences; less than 80% are singletons. V was pared by 8 bases and J by 4 bases, with 9 bases of the junction left unmatched. Germline V gene sequence: CDR1 ENHRY, CDR2 SYGVKD. This CDR3 region has 14 residues. The template was RNA from unsorted bulk tissue.

Sequencing input: lung tumor tissue. This sequence originates from a man in his sixties with non-small cell lung cancer. This rearrangement joins TRBV10-3 to TRBJ1-2; 8 bases line up with TRBD1. CDR3 bases: TGTGCCATCGGAGGACAGGGCATTGGCTATGGCTACACCTTC. This translates into CAIGGQGIGYGYTF.